This T cell receptor beta chain was identified in a study of radiation and T cells in renal cell carcinoma. Findings and limits, study-wide: Without pretreatment biopsies, baseline tumor clonotype presence was undetermined.

Here immunoSEQ multiplex PCR was the method, and the copy in TCRdb shows in-frame clones only, minus some. The data show 65,000 or so clones, with about 74% seen just once and about 6.4% held by the top ten. Turning to this clone: Its antigen is undetermined.

Sample time point: blood 4 weeks post-SBRT, at nephrectomy. Treatment meaning: 15 Gy SBRT to primary tumor, nephrectomy 4 weeks later. Nephrectomy followed 15 Gy stereotactic body radiation by 4 weeks. After SBRT, blood was collected at 2 and 4 weeks, plus baseline. The receptor was derived from a man aged 55 to 70 with renal cell carcinoma. The starting material was blood, obtained from a patient whose treatment included radiotherapy and nephrectomy.

The DNA of the CDR3 is TGTGCCAGCAGTCCGTTTGGCCGCCTCCAAGAGACCCAGTACTTC. Its translation: CASSPFGRLQETQYF. The chain uses TRBV27 and TRBJ2-5; D remains ambiguous. CDR3 length equals 15 residues. Trimming cost V 5 bases and J 1 base, with 14 bases left between them. Germline CDR1 reads MNHEY; CDR2 reads SMNVEV (reference sequence).